The rows below give T cell receptor beta chains drawn from one sample of a study of T cell repertoires in cytomegalovirus infection. In TCRdb, the reads were re-called with MiXCR into one record per CDR3 protein. Of about 830,000 distinct CDR3 sequences listed, around a third were seen once; the top ten hold around 12%. These receptors are not linked to any known antigen. The sequenced sample was cultured CD8+ T cells from PBMCs, obtained from culture after CMV antigen stimulation. The source is a human donor in good health (CMV status not recorded). Some clones in this sample may be carry-over from other donors' samples. The CDR3 runs from the conserved cysteine through the conserved F or W. A D gene is named only where the DNA matches it firmly. Rows give clone size only sometimes, using once, few, many, or a class for an expanded clone.

clone_size	d_call	v_call	j_call	cdr3_nt	cdr3_aa
many	NA	TRBV6-1	TRBJ2-3	TGTGCCAGCAGTGAGAGGTTTGGGGGGGCGCGAAATACGCAGTATTTT	CASSERFGGARNTQYF
few	TRBD1	TRBV25-1	TRBJ2-5	TGTGCCAGCAGTGATCCGACAGGGCAAGAGACCCAGTACTTC	CASSDPTGQETQYF
many	NA	TRBV20-1	TRBJ1-6	TGCAGTGCTGGCGGAACAACCTATAATTCACCCCTCCACTTT	CSAGGTTYNSPLHF
few	TRBD1	TRBV24-1	TRBJ2-3	TGTGCCACCAGTGTGGGGCGGGGGACAGGGGGTCCTTTTAGCACAGATACGCAGTATTTT	CATSVGRGTGGPFSTDTQYF
few	TRBD1	TRBV20-1	TRBJ1-2	TGCAGTGCTAGAGAGACAGGGACCTATGGCTACACCTTC	CSARETGTYGYTF
NA	TRBD2	TRBV6-5	TRBJ2-2	TGTGCCAGCAGTTGGGGCGGGGGGGCGGGGGCGAACACCGGGGAGCTGTTTTTT	CASSWGGGAGANTGELFF
few	NA	TRBV6-1	TRBJ1-5	TGTGCCAGCAGTGAAGTCTTGGGGAATGGAAATCAGCCCCAGCATTTT	CASSEVLGNGNQPQHF
NA	NA	TRBV18	TRBJ2-7	TGTGCCAGCTCACCAGGAGTAAAGCATGCCGCCTACGAGCAGTACTTC	CASSPGVKHAAYEQYF
few	NA	TRBV7-9	TRBJ2-5	TGTGCCAGCCGCCCCGGCGGAGTTGACGAGACCCAGTACTTC	CASRPGGVDETQYF
few	NA	TRBV9	TRBJ1-2	TGTGCCAGCAGCCCCCCGCCCGGTCGGGCTAACTATGGCTACACCTTC	CASSPPPGRANYGYTF
many	TRBD1	TRBV7-9	TRBJ1-5	TGTGCCAGCAGCTCGACAGGGTCGGAGCAGCCCCAGCATTTT	CASSSTGSEQPQHF
NA	NA	TRBV7-9	TRBJ1-1	TGTGCCAGCAGCCCTGGGGGAGTTGAAGCTTTCTTT	CASSPGGVEAFF
NA	TRBD2	TRBV28	TRBJ2-2	TGTGCCAGCACTTTCGGGGGGGACACCGGGGAGCTGTTTTTT	CASTFGGDTGELFF
many	TRBD1	TRBV4-1	TRBJ1-3	TGCGCCAGCAGCCTTCGGACAGGCAGTTTTCGAGGAAACACCATATATTTT	CASSLRTGSFRGNTIYF
many	TRBD1	TRBV7-2	TRBJ2-3	TGTGCCAGCAGCTTACCCCGGGACAGGGGGCCTAGCACAGATACGCAGTATTTT	CASSLPRDRGPSTDTQYF
few	TRBD2	TRBV6-5	TRBJ2-2	TGTGCCAGCAGTTTGACGACTAGCGGGGGTGACACCGGGGAGCTGTTTTTT	CASSLTTSGGDTGELFF
NA	NA	TRBV5-8	TRBJ1-1	TGTGCCAGCAGTCCGGGGGCCCTGAACACTGAAGCTTTCTTT	CASSPGALNTEAFF
few	TRBD1	TRBV4-2	TRBJ2-7	TGTGCCAGCAGCCAAGAATCGGTTGGACAGGGGATTTACGAGCAGTACTTC	CASSQESVGQGIYEQYF
NA	TRBD1	TRBV6-1	TRBJ2-1	TGTGCCAGCATATGGGACAGGGTAATCTTC	CASIWDRVIF
NA	NA	TRBV19	TRBJ2-3	TGTGCCAGTAGTATACGGCCAGGTGGTAAGGATACGCAGTATTTT	CASSIRPGGKDTQYF
few	NA	TRBV24-1	TRBJ1-1	TGTGCCACCAGTGTCCGGACCGAAGCTTTCTTT	CATSVRTEAFF
once	TRBD2	TRBV6-5	TRBJ2-1	TGTGCCAGCAGCAATAGCGGGGGGCTCTTCAATGAGCAGTTCTTC	CASSNSGGLFNEQFF
few	NA	TRBV4-1	TRBJ2-3	TGCGCCAGCAGCCACCCGACTGGGGATCCGCAGTATTTT	CASSHPTGDPQYF
few	TRBD1	TRBV12-3/TRBV12-4	TRBJ1-1	TGTGCCAGCATCTTGGGGACAGTGAACACTGAAGCTTTCTTT	CASILGTVNTEAFF
once	NA	TRBV4-1	TRBJ2-4	TGCGCCAGCAGCCAAGGGGGGGGGGCGCAGGCCAAAAACATTCAGTACTTC	CASSQGGGAQAKNIQYF
few	NA	TRBV9	TRBJ2-7	TGTGCCAGCAGCGTGACACCGAGCTCCTACGAGCAGTACTTC	CASSVTPSSYEQYF
NA	NA	TRBV7-3	TRBJ2-1	TGTGCCAGCAGCTCTGACAATGCTATGGGCGATGAGCAGTTCTTC	CASSSDNAMGDEQFF